This TCR beta chain was profiled in a study of vaccination effects on CD4 cells after COVID-19. TCRdb's copy holds only in-frame clones and misses some; the assay was immunoSEQ multiplex PCR. The data contain 50,000 to 70,000 clones, 65% to 80% of them singletons. Trimming removed 10 bases at V and 2 bases at J, with 11 bases between. The germline gives CDR1 SNHLY, CDR2 FYNNEI. There are 12 residues in the CDR3. Following 10 days of culture, CD4+ T cells were isolated. Either the mRNA-1273 or the BNT162b2 vaccine was given to participants as two doses. With regard to this clone: Its antigen remains unknown.

The chain carries TRBV2 and TRBJ1-2; no definite D call. This sequence originates from a human donor who received a COVID-19 vaccine. The sample was CD4+ T cells from PBMCs cultured without peptide, taken after COVID-19 vaccination. CDR3 in amino acids: CATTDGNYGYTF. The CDR3 bases are TGTGCCACCACGGACGGGAACTATGGCTACACCTTC.